The TCR beta chain under discussion was sequenced for a study of pediatric ulcerative colitis. Study-level points and caveats: Compared with controls, ulcerative colitis showed greater blood-rectum clone sharing.

Clones were read by immunoSEQ multiplex PCR, and TCRdb kept only the in-frame ones, dropping some. This table has tens of thousands of clones, 86% appearing once. Trimming pared 5 bases from V and 4 bases from J, leaving 9 bases between. The CDR3 sequence is 12 residues long. Germline V gives CDR1 SQVTM, CDR2 ANQGSEA. A word on this clone: Its antigen is currently unknown.

The chain links TRBV29-1 to TRBJ2-1, with D perhaps given as TRBD1 or TRBD2 (5 bases each). The clonotype comes from a boy aged 10-17 years with severe ulcerative colitis. The sequenced material came from blood. CDR3 nucleotide sequence: TGCAGCGTTCCCAGGGAGTACAATGAGCAGTTCTTC. Amino acid sequence: CSVPREYNEQFF.